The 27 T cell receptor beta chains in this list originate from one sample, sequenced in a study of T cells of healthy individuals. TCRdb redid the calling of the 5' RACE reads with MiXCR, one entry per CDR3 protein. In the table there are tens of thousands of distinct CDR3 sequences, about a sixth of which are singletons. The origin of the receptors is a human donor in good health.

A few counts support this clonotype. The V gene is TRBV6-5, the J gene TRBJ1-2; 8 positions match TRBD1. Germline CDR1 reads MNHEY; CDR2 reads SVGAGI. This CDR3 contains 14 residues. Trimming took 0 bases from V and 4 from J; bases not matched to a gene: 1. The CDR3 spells CASSYSDRVYGYTF. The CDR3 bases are TGTGCCAGCAGTTACTCGGACAGGGTCTATGGCTACACCTTC.

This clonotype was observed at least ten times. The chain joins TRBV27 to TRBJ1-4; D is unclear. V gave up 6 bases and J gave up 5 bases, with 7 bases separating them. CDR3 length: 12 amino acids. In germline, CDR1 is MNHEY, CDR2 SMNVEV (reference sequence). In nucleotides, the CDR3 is TGTGCCAGCAGACGGCAAAATGAAAAACTGTTTTTT. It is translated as CASRRQNEKLFF.

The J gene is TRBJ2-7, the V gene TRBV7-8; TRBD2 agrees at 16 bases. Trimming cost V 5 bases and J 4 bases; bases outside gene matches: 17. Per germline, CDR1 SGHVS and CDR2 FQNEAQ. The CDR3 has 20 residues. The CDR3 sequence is CASSDLLRGLAGGPKYEQYF. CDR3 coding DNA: TGTGCCAGCAGCGACCTACTTAGGGGACTAGCGGGAGGGCCTAAGTACGAGCAGTACTTC.

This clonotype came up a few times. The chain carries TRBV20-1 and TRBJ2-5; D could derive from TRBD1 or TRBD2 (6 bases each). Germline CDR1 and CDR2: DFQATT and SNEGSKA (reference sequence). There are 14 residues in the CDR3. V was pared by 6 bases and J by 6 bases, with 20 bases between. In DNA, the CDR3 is TGCAGTGCCCCCACGGACGGGGGCAGGCAGACCCAGTACTTC. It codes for CSAPTDGGRQTQYF.

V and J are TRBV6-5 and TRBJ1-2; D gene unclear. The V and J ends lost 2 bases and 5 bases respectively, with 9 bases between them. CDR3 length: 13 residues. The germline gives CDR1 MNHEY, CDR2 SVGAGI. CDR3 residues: CASSYLAAYGYTF. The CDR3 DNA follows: TGTGCCAGCAGTTACCTGGCAGCTTATGGCTACACCTTC.

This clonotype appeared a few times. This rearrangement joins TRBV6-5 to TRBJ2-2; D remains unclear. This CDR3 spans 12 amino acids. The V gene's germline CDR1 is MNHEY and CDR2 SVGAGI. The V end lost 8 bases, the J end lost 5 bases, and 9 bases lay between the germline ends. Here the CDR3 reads CASESTTGELFF. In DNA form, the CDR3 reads TGTGCCAGCGAGAGTACAACCGGGGAGCTGTTTTTT.

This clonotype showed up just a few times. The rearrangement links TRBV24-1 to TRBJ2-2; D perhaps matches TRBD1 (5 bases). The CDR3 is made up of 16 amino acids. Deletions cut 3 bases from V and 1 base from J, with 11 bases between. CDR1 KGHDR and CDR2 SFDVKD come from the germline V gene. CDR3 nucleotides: TGTGCCACCAGTGATCCGACAGAGATGAACACCGGGGAGCTGTTTTTT. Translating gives CATSDPTEMNTGELFF.

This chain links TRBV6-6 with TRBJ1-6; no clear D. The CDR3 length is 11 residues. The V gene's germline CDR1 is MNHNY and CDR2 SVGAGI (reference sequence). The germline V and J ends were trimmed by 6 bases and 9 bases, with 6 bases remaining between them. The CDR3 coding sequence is TGTGCCAGCAGGTCTTCTTCACCCCTCCACTTT. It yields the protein CASRSSSPLHF.

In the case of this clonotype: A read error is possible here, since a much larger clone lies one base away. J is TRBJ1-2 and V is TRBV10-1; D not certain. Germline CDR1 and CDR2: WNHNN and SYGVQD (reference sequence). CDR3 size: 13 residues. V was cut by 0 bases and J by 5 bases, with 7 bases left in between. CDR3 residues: CASSESEWYGYTF. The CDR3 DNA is TGCGCCAGCAGTGAGTCAGAGTGGTATGGCTACACCTTC.

The CDR3 sequence: CASSPEGLGGFSYNEQFF. In nucleotides, the CDR3 is TGTGCCAGCAGCCCCGAGGGGTTGGGGGGCTTCTCCTACAATGAGCAGTTCTTC. The V gene is TRBV13, the J gene TRBJ2-1; possibly TRBD1 or TRBD2 for D (6 bases each). CDR3 length: 18 amino acids. The germline V gene encodes CDR1 PRHDT and CDR2 FYEKMQ (reference sequence). V was cut by 5 bases and J by 0 bases, with 20 bases left in between.

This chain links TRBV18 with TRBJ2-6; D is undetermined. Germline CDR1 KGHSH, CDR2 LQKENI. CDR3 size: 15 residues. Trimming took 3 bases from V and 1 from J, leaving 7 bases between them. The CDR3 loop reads CASSPLDSGANVLTF. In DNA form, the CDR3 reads TGTGCCAGCTCACCCCTAGATTCTGGGGCCAACGTCCTGACTTTC.

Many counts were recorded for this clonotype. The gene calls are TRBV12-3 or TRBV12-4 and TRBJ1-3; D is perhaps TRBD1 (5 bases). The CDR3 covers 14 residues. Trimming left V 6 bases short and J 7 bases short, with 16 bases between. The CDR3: CASRSGPQVNTIYF. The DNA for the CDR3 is TGTGCCAGCAGGTCGGGACCGCAGGTGAACACCATATATTTT.

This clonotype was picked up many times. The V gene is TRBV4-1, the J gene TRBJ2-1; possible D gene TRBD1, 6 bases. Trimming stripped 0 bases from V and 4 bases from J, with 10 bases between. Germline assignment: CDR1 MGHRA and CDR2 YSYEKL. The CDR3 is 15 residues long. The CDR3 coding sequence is TGCGCCAGCAGCCAAGAGGGGGCCACTTACAATGAGCAGTTCTTC. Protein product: CASSQEGATYNEQFF.

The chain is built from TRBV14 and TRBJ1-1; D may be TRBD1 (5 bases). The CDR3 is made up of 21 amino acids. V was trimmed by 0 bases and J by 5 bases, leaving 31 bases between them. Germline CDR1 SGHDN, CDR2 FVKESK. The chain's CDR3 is CASSQDVGLFFRAAFRTEAFF. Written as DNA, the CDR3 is TGTGCCAGCAGCCAAGACGTCGGGCTCTTCTTCAGGGCAGCGTTTAGGACTGAAGCTTTCTTT.

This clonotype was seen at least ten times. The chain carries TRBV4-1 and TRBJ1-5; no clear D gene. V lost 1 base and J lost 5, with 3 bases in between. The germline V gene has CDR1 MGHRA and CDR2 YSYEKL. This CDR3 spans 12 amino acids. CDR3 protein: CASSQGDQPQHF. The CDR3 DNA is TGCGCCAGCAGCCAAGGGGATCAGCCCCAGCATTTT.

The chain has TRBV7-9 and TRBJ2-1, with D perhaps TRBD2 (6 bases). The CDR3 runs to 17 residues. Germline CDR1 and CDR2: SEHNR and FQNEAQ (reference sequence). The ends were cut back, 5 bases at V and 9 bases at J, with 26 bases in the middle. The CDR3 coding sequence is TGTGCCAGCAGCCCCCTGTCGGAGGGACTGGCGAGGGGTGAGCAGTTCTTC. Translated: CASSPLSEGLARGEQFF.

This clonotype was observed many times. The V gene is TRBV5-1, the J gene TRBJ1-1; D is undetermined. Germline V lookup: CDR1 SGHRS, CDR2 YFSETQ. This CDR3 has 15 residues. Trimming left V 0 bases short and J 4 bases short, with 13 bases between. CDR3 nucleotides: TGCGCCAGCAGCTTGGTATCCGGGTGGGCCACTGAAGCTTTCTTT. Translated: CASSLVSGWATEAFF.

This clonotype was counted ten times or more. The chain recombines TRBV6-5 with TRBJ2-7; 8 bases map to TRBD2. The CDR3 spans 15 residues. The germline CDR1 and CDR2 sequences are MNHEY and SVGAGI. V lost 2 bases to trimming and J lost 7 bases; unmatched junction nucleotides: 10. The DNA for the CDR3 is TGTGCCAGCAGTTACACGTCGGGGGGGCCAAGGGAGCAGTACTTC. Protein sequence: CASSYTSGGPREQYF.

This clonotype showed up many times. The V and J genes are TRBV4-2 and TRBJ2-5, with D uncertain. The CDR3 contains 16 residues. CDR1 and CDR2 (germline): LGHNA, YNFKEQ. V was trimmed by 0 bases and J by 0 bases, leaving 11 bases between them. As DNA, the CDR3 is TGTGCCAGCAGCCAAGAAATTAGGGCGTACCAAGAGACCCAGTACTTC. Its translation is CASSQEIRAYQETQYF.

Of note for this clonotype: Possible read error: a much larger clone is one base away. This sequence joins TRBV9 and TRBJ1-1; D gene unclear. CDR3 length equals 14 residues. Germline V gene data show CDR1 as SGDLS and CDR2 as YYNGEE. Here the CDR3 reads CASGVAVGNTEAFF. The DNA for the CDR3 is TGTGCCAGCGGCGTAGCTGTCGGAAACACTGAAGCTTTCTTT.

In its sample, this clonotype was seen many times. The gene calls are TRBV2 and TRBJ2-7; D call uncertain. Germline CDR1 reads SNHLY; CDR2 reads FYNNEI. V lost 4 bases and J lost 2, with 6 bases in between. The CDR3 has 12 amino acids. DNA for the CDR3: TGTGCCAGCAGTGTGCCGCCCTACGAGCAGTACTTC. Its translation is CASSVPPYEQYF.

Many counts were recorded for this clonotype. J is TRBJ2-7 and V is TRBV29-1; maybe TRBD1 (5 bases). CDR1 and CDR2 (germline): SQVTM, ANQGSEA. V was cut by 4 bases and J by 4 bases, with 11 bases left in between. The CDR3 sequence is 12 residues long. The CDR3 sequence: CSVVRTNYEQYF. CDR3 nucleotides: TGCAGCGTTGTGAGGACAAATTACGAGCAGTACTTC.

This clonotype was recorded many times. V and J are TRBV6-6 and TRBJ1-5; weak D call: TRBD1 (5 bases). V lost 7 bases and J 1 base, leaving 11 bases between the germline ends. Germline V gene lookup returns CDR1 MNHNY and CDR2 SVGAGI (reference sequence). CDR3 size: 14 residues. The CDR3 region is CASNDQGSNQPQHF. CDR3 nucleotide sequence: TGTGCCAGCAACGACCAGGGAAGCAATCAGCCCCAGCATTTT.

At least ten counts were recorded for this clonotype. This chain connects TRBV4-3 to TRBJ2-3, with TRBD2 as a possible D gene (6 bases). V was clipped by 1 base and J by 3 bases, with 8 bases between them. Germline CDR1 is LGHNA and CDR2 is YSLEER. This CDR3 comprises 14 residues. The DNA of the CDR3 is TGCGCCAGCAGCCAAGGCGGGAATACAGATACGCAGTATTTT. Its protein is CASSQGGNTDTQYF.

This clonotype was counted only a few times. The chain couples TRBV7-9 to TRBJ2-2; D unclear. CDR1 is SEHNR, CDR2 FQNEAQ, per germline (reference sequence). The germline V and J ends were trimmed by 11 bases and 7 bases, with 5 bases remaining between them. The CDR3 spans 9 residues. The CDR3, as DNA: TGTGCCTCCGGCGGGGAGCTGTTTTTT. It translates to CASGGELFF.

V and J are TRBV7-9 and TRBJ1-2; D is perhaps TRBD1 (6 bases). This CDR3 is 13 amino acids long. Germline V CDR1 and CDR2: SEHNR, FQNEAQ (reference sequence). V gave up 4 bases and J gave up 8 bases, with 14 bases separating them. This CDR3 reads CASSSWGARGYTF. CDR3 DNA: TGTGCCAGCAGCTCGTGGGGGGCGCGGGGCTACACCTTC.

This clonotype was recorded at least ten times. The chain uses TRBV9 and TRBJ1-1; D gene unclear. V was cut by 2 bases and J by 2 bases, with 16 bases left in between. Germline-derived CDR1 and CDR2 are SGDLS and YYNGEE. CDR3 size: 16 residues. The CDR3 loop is CASSVGPTGANTEAFF. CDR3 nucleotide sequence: TGTGCCAGCAGCGTCGGGCCAACGGGCGCCAACACTGAAGCTTTCTTT.